One and the same sample provided the 4 T cell receptor beta chains below, sequenced in a study of blood T cell repertoires in COVID-19 (dated by TCRdb to the early 2020s). Libraries were made using the immunoSEQ multiplex PCR assay. The immuneACCESS repertoire file appears here via TCRdb, limited to in-frame rearrangements. These files lack a portion of the clones; in checked studies, under half of the deficit traces to unresolved V genes, and the cause of the others is not known. For this sample the table gives a few hundred thousand clones, of which around 91% were detected only once. The ten largest account for around a tenth of the sample. Material for sequencing was PBMCs or T cells enriched from blood (not recorded which). Every receptor here comes from a middle-aged woman who had recovered from COVID-19.

V gene TRBV11-3 combines with J gene TRBJ2-7, with TRBD2 matching 7 bases. V lost 4 bases and J lost 2; bases outside the gene matches: 8. This CDR3 contains 15 residues. CDR1 SGHNT and CDR2 YENEEA come from the germline V gene. The CDR3 DNA sequence: TGTGCCAGCAGCTCACTAGCGACCTCCACCTACGAGCAGTACTTC. Encoded protein: CASSSLATSTYEQYF.

In its sample, this clone was seen a few times. The chain couples TRBV27 to TRBJ2-1, with 7 bases fitting TRBD2. Germline CDR1 is MNHEY and CDR2 is SMNVEV (reference sequence). V was clipped by 0 bases and J by 10 bases; unmatched bases: 18. The CDR3 is made up of 18 amino acids. The CDR3 nucleotides are TGTGCCAGCAGTTTATCTGCAACCCTAGCGGATTATGGCAGGGAGCAGTTCTTC. It encodes CASSLSATLADYGREQFF.

The chain combines TRBV24-1 with TRBJ2-2; 7 nucleotides match TRBD1. Trimming took 3 bases from V and 4 from J; bases not matched to a gene: 10. The CDR3 runs to 17 residues. Germline CDR1 is KGHDR and CDR2 is SFDVKD. The CDR3 sequence: CATSDPRRDRGTGELFF. The DNA of the CDR3 is TGTGCCACCAGTGATCCTCGACGGGACAGAGGCACCGGGGAGCTGTTTTTT.

CDR3 amino acids: CASSQNGELFF. The DNA for the CDR3 is TGTGCCAGCAGCCAAAACGGGGAGCTGTTTTTT. The chain employs TRBV7-3 and TRBJ2-2; D is unclear. V lost 5 bases to trimming and J lost 7 bases, with 5 bases between them. Per germline, CDR1 SGHTA and CDR2 FQGTGA. The CDR3 consists of 11 residues.